These 8 T cell receptor beta chains were sequenced from one sample in a study of blood T cell repertoires in COVID-19. TCRdb's table, derived via immunoSEQ multiplex PCR, lists solely in-frame clones and lacks some. The table has about 480,000 clones, around nine tenths seen once. Sequenced sample: PBMCs or T cells enriched from blood (not recorded which). All receptors derive from a woman in her thirties or forties who had recovered from COVID-19.

The J gene is TRBJ2-7, the V gene TRBV10-3; D gene ambiguous. CDR1 and CDR2 from the germline V gene are ENHRY and SYGVKD. V lost 2 bases, J lost 7 bases, and 12 bases lay in between. The CDR3 sequence is 13 residues long. The CDR3 DNA reads as TGTGCCATCAGTGAGCAGGCCGGTAGGGAGCAGTACTTC. Amino acid sequence: CAISEQAGREQYF.

This chain connects TRBV15 to TRBJ2-1; TRBD2 matches 7 bases. J was trimmed by 8 bases and V by 1 base; bases with no gene match: 2. CDR3 length equals 13 residues. CDR1 LNHNV and CDR2 YYDKDF come from the germline V gene (reference sequence). The CDR3 region is CATSRGLADEQFF. CDR3 DNA sequence: TGTGCCACCAGCAGAGGTCTAGCGGATGAGCAGTTCTTC.

This chain uses TRBV19 with TRBJ2-7, with 9 bases that match TRBD2. The germline CDR1 and CDR2 sequences are LNHDA and SQIVND (reference sequence). V lost 4 bases to trimming and J lost 2 bases; unmatched junction nucleotides: 0. The CDR3 sequence is 13 residues long. The CDR3 DNA is TGTGCCAGTAGTACTAGCGGGACCTACGAGCAGTACTTC. Encoded protein: CASSTSGTYEQYF. Drawing the rest from reference TRBV19 and TRBJ2-7, the complete variable domain is DGGITQSPKYLFRKEGQNVTLSCEQNLNHDAMYWYRQDPGQGLRLIYYSQIVNDFQKGDIAEGYSVSREKKESFPLTVTSAQKNPTAFYLCASSTSGTYEQYFGPGTRLTVT.

V gene TRBV29-1 combines with J gene TRBJ2-3, with D perhaps TRBD2 (6 bases). Trimming removed 5 bases from V and 2 bases from J, with 26 bases in between. Germline V CDR1 and CDR2: SQVTM, ANQGSEA. CDR3 length: 18 amino acids. CDR3 protein: CSVRKSPIGGPHTDTQYF. The CDR3 DNA follows: TGCAGCGTTAGAAAAAGCCCAATTGGAGGGCCCCACACAGATACGCAGTATTTT.

This rearrangement joins TRBV5-1 to TRBJ2-1; no reliable D call. CDR1 and CDR2 (germline): SGHRS, YFSETQ. There are 14 residues in the CDR3. Deletions cut 1 base from V and 5 bases from J, with 10 bases between. CDR3 nucleotides: TGCGCCAGCAGCTTGACCAACAGTAACAATGAGCAGTTCTTC. Its protein is CASSLTNSNNEQFF.

V usage is TRBV25-1 and J usage is TRBJ2-1; 13 bases align to TRBD2. The CDR3 runs 16 residues. The J segment lost 5 bases and the V segment lost 4 bases, leaving 5 bases of the junction unmatched. Germline CDR1 is MGHDK and CDR2 is SYGVNS. CDR3 region: CASSGGLAGDHNEQFF. DNA for the CDR3: TGTGCCAGCAGTGGAGGACTAGCGGGAGATCACAATGAGCAGTTCTTC.

The chain couples TRBV20-1 to TRBJ1-2; D perhaps matches TRBD1 (6 bases). There are 13 residues in the CDR3. Germline assignment: CDR1 DFQATT and CDR2 SNEGSKA (reference sequence). Between the trimmed V and J ends, which lost 4 bases and 8 bases, there was a span of 17 bases. This chain's CDR3 is CSATEQGNRGYTF. The DNA of the CDR3 is TGCAGTGCTACTGAACAGGGAAATCGAGGCTACACCTTC.

The chain employs TRBV19 and TRBJ2-4, with 12 bases lining up with TRBD2. The CDR3 is 15 residues long. From germline, CDR1 is LNHDA and CDR2 SQIVND (reference sequence). V trimming: 8 bases; J trimming: 7 bases; junction bases outside the gene matches: 9. CDR3 sequence: CASSRLAGEVNIQYF. The CDR3 DNA follows: TGTGCCAGTTCTAGACTAGCGGGAGAGGTGAACATTCAGTACTTC. The whole variable domain, filled in from reference TRBV19 and TRBJ2-4, reads DGGITQSPKYLFRKEGQNVTLSCEQNLNHDAMYWYRQDPGQGLRLIYYSQIVNDFQKGDIAEGYSVSREKKESFPLTVTSAQKNPTAFYLCASSRLAGEVNIQYFGAGTRLSVL.